This is a list of T cell receptor beta chains from one sample in a study of breast tumors, draining lymph nodes, adjacent tissues. Each CDR3 protein gets one entry after TCRdb re-called the multiplex PCR reads with MiXCR. The sample lists 200,000 to 300,000 distinct CDR3 sequences; around 30% were seen once. The sequencing input was axillary lymph node tissue. All receptors come from a female donor with breast cancer. Some clones in this sample may be carry-over from other donors' samples. Both conserved end residues are trimmed from each CDR3. Fields, in order: V gene, CDR3 length, CDR3 protein.

v_gene: TRBV12-3/TRBV12-4; len: 12; CDR3aa: ASSFARGHNEQF
v_gene: TRBV14; len: 11; CDR3aa: ASSPDIPNVLT
v_gene: TRBV15; len: 12; CDR3aa: ATSRDSGAYEQY
v_gene: TRBV30; len: 16; CDR3aa: ARTRGLAGEGGQETQY
v_gene: TRBV10-3; len: 16; CDR3aa: AISEQIDGRGGNNEQF
v_gene: TRBV6-2/TRBV6-3; len: 10; CDR3aa: ASSTGIYGYT
v_gene: TRBV6-2/TRBV6-3; len: 15; CDR3aa: ASSSGLAGGPRNEQF
v_gene: TRBV5-1; len: 13; CDR3aa: ASRYGLVNTGELF
v_gene: TRBV12-3/TRBV12-4; len: 12; CDR3aa: ASRGQGLGAEAF
v_gene: TRBV2; len: 15; CDR3aa: ASVAGREGRSLKEQF
v_gene: TRBV6-2/TRBV6-3; len: 10; CDR3aa: ASSYFFHEQF
v_gene: TRBV7-9; len: 13; CDR3aa: ASTGGGLALSKQY
v_gene: TRBV10-2; len: 12; CDR3aa: ASKGVGNNSPLH
v_gene: TRBV11-2; len: 14; CDR3aa: ASSLGQRGIGYEQF
v_gene: TRBV6-6; len: 12; CDR3aa: ASRDRGRREKLF
v_gene: TRBV7-9; len: 11; CDR3aa: ASSFWGAETQY
v_gene: TRBV7-2; len: 12; CDR3aa: ASTWTSGIYEQY
v_gene: TRBV10-2; len: 9; CDR3aa: ASSGGTEAF
v_gene: TRBV5-5; len: 14; CDR3aa: ASSTRLAGTYNEQF
v_gene: TRBV5-1; len: 12; CDR3aa: ASSPDRGREKLF
v_gene: TRBV28; len: 14; CDR3aa: ASSLGRAFIDYGYT
v_gene: TRBV29-1; len: 9; CDR3aa: SLFFLDTQY
v_gene: TRBV20-1; len: 12; CDR3aa: SARGQGGIQPQH
v_gene: TRBV28; len: 13; CDR3aa: ASRSDRGRIDTQY
v_gene: TRBV29-1; len: 16; CDR3aa: SVEDTRGLAGVQETQY
v_gene: TRBV29-1; len: 10; CDR3aa: SVEQAGYEQY
v_gene: TRBV20-1; len: 14; CDR3aa: SASRRPLEGTFEQY
v_gene: TRBV9; len: 13; CDR3aa: ASSVAPVLNTEAF
v_gene: TRBV4-2; len: 14; CDR3aa: ASSQEVQMNTGELF
v_gene: TRBV5-1; len: 13; CDR3aa: ASSLNTRTEGEQF
v_gene: TRBV20-1; len: 12; CDR3aa: SALWNFGEMKQF
v_gene: TRBV7-6; len: 13; CDR3aa: ASSLAAGVLNEQY
v_gene: TRBV5-4; len: 12; CDR3aa: ASSLPPDSYGYT
v_gene: TRBV29-1; len: 13; CDR3aa: SVNPSGASTDTQY
v_gene: TRBV29-1; len: 12; CDR3aa: SRDRGRVNSPLH
v_gene: TRBV20-1; len: 10; CDR3aa: SARAGGSEAF
v_gene: TRBV12-3/TRBV12-4; len: 13; CDR3aa: ASRPTGETGNTIY
v_gene: TRBV7-9; len: 15; CDR3aa: ASSLDSGIGSYNEQF
v_gene: TRBV7-2; len: 9; CDR3aa: ASSSLASQY
v_gene: TRBV20-1; len: 14; CDR3aa: SGLLQREDPSVEQY
v_gene: TRBV28; len: 12; CDR3aa: ASSADSSNQPQH
v_gene: TRBV5-1; len: 12; CDR3aa: ASSLRGSRETQY
v_gene: TRBV20-1; len: 13; CDR3aa: SARPISGSSYEQY
v_gene: TRBV11-2; len: 12; CDR3aa: ASSPEHRNTEAF
v_gene: TRBV11-3; len: 13; CDR3aa: ASSGEGLGTDTQY
v_gene: TRBV7-2; len: 15; CDR3aa: ASSLGRGGPLNSPLH
v_gene: TRBV28; len: 12; CDR3aa: ASSTRWTQETQY
v_gene: TRBV6-6; len: 10; CDR3aa: ASGGSGNTIY
v_gene: TRBV12-3/TRBV12-4; len: 13; CDR3aa: ASSPGLVSSYEQY
v_gene: TRBV15; len: 13; CDR3aa: ATSSLVAGGGEQY